This T cell receptor beta chain was observed in a study of blood T cell repertoires in COVID-19. Assay used: immunoSEQ multiplex PCR; TCRdb lists only in-frame clones, some missing. The data hold 110,000 or so clones, with around 85% observed a single time. This clone was observed once. V dropped 4 bases and J dropped 2; count of bases not matched to a gene: 8. CDR1 MNHEY and CDR2 SVGAGI come from the germline V gene. The CDR3 consists of 15 residues. Sequencing input: peripheral blood. This clonotype was sampled from a human donor in a cohort sampled during active COVID-19. The chain combines TRBV6-5 with TRBJ2-7, with 7 positions matching TRBD2. DNA for the CDR3: TGTGCCAGCAGTTTTTTGGGAGGGAAGGCCTACGAGCAGTACTTC. Translation: CASSFLGGKAYEQYF.